A single TCR beta chain is shown here with its context. The sample originates from a study of control samples from healthy donors and cancer patients. V was pared by 3 bases and J by 0 bases, with 8 bases between. CDR3 length: 14 amino acids. Looked up from germline, CDR1 is LNHDA and CDR2 is SQIVND (reference sequence). Libraries were prepared by immunoSEQ multiplex PCR; TCRdb keeps only in-frame clonotypes and omits some of them. The sample includes 150,000 or so clones, roughly 94% seen only once; the top ten take 14%. The chain carries TRBV19 and TRBJ1-2; D is unresolved. Sequencing used PBMCs. This TCR was recovered from a man aged 55 to 70 with colorectal cancer. The DNA of the CDR3 is TGTGCCAGTAGTATTCAGAGTCCTAACTATGGCTACACCTTC. This sequence encodes CASSIQSPNYGYTF.